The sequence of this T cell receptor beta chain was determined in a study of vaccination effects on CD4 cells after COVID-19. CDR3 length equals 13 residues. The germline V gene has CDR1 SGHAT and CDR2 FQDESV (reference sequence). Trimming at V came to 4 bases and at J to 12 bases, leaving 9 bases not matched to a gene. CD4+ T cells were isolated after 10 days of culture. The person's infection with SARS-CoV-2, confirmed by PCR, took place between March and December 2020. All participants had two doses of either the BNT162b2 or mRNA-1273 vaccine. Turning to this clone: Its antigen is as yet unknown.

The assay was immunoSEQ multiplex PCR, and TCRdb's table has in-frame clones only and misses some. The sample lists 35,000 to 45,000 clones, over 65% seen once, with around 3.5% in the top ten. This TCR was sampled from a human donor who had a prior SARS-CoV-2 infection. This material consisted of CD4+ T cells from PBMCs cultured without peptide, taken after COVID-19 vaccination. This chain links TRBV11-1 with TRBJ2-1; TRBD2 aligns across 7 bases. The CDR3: CASSSGLRDSQFF. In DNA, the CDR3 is TGTGCCAGCAGCTCGGGACTAAGGGATTCGCAGTTCTTC.